This T cell receptor (beta chain) was recovered during a study of tumor and adjacent non-tumor tissue in lung cancer. Study-wide background: There were 12 adenocarcinoma, 2 squamous cell carcinoma and 1 small cell lung cancer cases. The patients, 10 men and roughly 5 women, were about 31 to 80 with stage I to III disease. Approximately 4 million productive TCRbeta reads were obtained per sample on average.

RNA was extracted from bulk tissue without any cell sorting. More than 3 cm separated this lung sample from the edge of the tumor. Trimming cost V 8 bases and J 0 bases, with 20 bases left between them. Per germline, CDR1 SGHAT and CDR2 FQDESV (reference sequence). CDR3 length: 16 amino acids. A note on this clonotype: Its matching antigen is unknown.

A modified ARM-PCR protocol with three rounds of nested PCR amplified TCRbeta. TCRdb re-analysed the multiplex PCR reads in MiXCR, keeping a single row per CDR3 protein. The data show tens of thousands of distinct CDR3 sequences, 61% seen once. Points from the study as a whole: Normal lung showed higher cumulative top 100 clone frequency than tumor.

This rearrangement joins TRBV11-1 to TRBJ2-7; the D gene is possibly TRBD2 (5 bases). Input material: distant non-tumor lung tissue. This TCR came from an older man with non-small cell lung cancer. The chain's CDR3 is CASDLTRLSDSYEQYF. The DNA for the CDR3 is TGTGCCAGCGACTTAACGCGACTATCGGACTCCTACGAGCAGTACTTC.